These 29 T cell receptor beta chains were sequenced from one sample in a study of T cells of healthy individuals. TCRdb reprocessed the 5' RACE reads via MiXCR and lists one record per CDR3 protein. The sample records over 95,000 distinct CDR3 sequences, 15% to 20% being singletons. These receptor sequences come from a human donor in good health.

In its sample, this clonotype was seen a few times. The chain recombines TRBV28 with TRBJ2-3; 8 bases are a match to TRBD1. The CDR3 contains 14 residues. V dropped 6 bases and J dropped 4; count of bases not matched to a gene: 6. The germline V gene has CDR1 MDHEN and CDR2 SYDVKM. The DNA of the CDR3 is TGTGCCAGCAGCCCAGGGGGCGTCGCAGATACGCAGTATTTT. It codes for CASSPGGVADTQYF.

This clonotype showed up many times. The chain employs TRBV5-1 and TRBJ2-1, with a possible D match to TRBD2 (6 bases). This CDR3 is 15 amino acids long. Per germline, CDR1 SGHRS and CDR2 YFSETQ. Trimming cost V 5 bases and J 4 bases, with 16 bases left between them. The CDR3 sequence: CASSWQGGTYNEQFF. The CDR3 DNA follows: TGCGCCAGCAGTTGGCAGGGCGGGACGTACAATGAGCAGTTCTTC.

V and J are TRBV2 and TRBJ2-3; weak D call: TRBD2 (6 bases). V gave up 4 bases and J gave up 4 bases, with 12 bases separating them. This CDR3 has 14 amino acids. Germline V gene data show CDR1 as SNHLY and CDR2 as FYNNEI. The CDR3: CASSGGLSPDTQYF. The CDR3 DNA reads as TGTGCCAGCAGTGGAGGACTAAGTCCAGATACGCAGTATTTT.

This clonotype was seen only a few times. The chain combines TRBV7-9 with TRBJ2-1; D is possibly TRBD2 (6 bases). This CDR3 comprises 13 residues. Trimming cost V 2 bases and J 10 bases, with 12 bases left between them. CDR1 is SEHNR, CDR2 FQNEAQ, per germline (reference sequence). The CDR3 DNA follows: TGTGCCAGCAGCTTACCCCCGGGAGCAGAGCAGTTCTTC. It translates to CASSLPPGAEQFF.

J is TRBJ1-2 and V is TRBV7-2; possible D gene TRBD1, 6 bases. The CDR3 consists of 14 residues. V lost 1 base and J lost 4, with 10 bases in between. The V gene's germline CDR1 is SGHTA and CDR2 FQGNSA. Here the CDR3 DNA reads TGTGCCAGCAGCTTAGGAGGGGGATTCTATGGCTACACCTTC. It encodes CASSLGGGFYGYTF.

Ten or more counts support this clonotype. The chain links TRBV28 to TRBJ1-5, with TRBD1 as a possible D gene (6 bases). Germline-derived CDR1 and CDR2 are MDHEN and SYDVKM. Trimming took 6 bases from V and 7 from J, leaving 16 bases between them. The CDR3 totals 14 residues. CDR3 amino acids: CASRPHLGGQPQHF. CDR3 nucleotides: TGTGCCAGCAGACCCCATTTGGGGGGCCAGCCCCAGCATTTT.

V gene TRBV19 combines with J gene TRBJ1-1; D uncertain. The germline V gene has CDR1 LNHDA and CDR2 SQIVND (reference sequence). The ends were cut back, 7 bases at V and 6 bases at J, with 21 bases in the middle. This CDR3 spans 15 amino acids. In DNA, the CDR3 is TGTGCCAGTACCCCTTGGACGGATTTTCCTGCTGAAGCTTTCTTT. This gives the protein CASTPWTDFPAEAFF.

This clonotype appeared many times. This chain connects TRBV12-5 to TRBJ2-1, with D perhaps TRBD1 (5 bases). Germline assignment: CDR1 LGHNT and CDR2 FRNRAP. The V gene lost 6 bases and the J gene lost 4 bases, with 22 bases spanning the gap. This CDR3 spans 17 amino acids. CDR3 nucleotide sequence: TGTGCTAGTGGGTCGGGTGTAAGGGGCGGCCTTTACAATGAGCAGTTCTTC. Amino acids: CASGSGVRGGLYNEQFF.

The CDR3 here is CASSNGLEETQYF. The DNA of the CDR3 is TGTGCCAGCAGCAACGGACTAGAAGAGACCCAGTACTTC. V usage is TRBV7-3 and J usage is TRBJ2-5; 7 positions match TRBD2. This CDR3 comprises 13 residues. J was trimmed by 3 bases and V by 5 bases; bases with no gene match: 3. The germline CDR1 and CDR2 sequences are SGHTA and FQGTGA.

The chain has TRBV19 and TRBJ2-1; the match to TRBD2 covers 10 bases. V was pared by 2 bases and J by 15 bases, with 10 bases of the junction left unmatched. The length of the CDR3 is 14 residues. Germline values: CDR1 LNHDA, CDR2 SQIVND (reference sequence). CDR3 nucleotide sequence: TGTGCCAGTAGTATACTGAGCGGGGGGGCCTCGCCGTTCTTC. Its protein is CASSILSGGASPFF.

V gene TRBV27 combines with J gene TRBJ2-7; a possible D gene is TRBD2 (6 bases). Trimming shortened V by 7 bases and J by 3 bases, and 22 bases separated the two germline ends. Per the germline V gene, CDR1 is MNHEY and CDR2 is SMNVEV (reference sequence). CDR3 length: 16 residues. The CDR3 sequence is CASTPSGPSPFYEQYF. CDR3 in DNA: TGTGCCAGCACCCCCAGCGGGCCCTCACCCTTCTACGAGCAGTACTTC.

This clonotype showed up just a few times. The chain links TRBV11-1 to TRBJ2-3; D might be TRBD1 (6 bases). V lost 3 bases to trimming and J lost 5 bases, with 9 bases between them. The germline gives CDR1 SGHAT, CDR2 FQDESV (reference sequence). This CDR3 is built from 13 residues. The CDR3: CASSFGGGDTQYF. The CDR3 DNA reads TGTGCCAGCAGCTTTGGGGGCGGAGATACGCAGTATTTT.

This clonotype turned up a few times. This chain uses TRBV24-1 with TRBJ1-2, with no clear D. The CDR3 length is 13 residues. The V and J ends lost 4 bases and 4 bases respectively, with 9 bases between them. From germline, CDR1 is KGHDR and CDR2 SFDVKD. The CDR3 DNA reads as TGTGCCACCAGTGAAAGCTGGGGCTATGGCTACACCTTC. It translates to CATSESWGYGYTF.

This clonotype has a handful of counts. The V and J genes are TRBV28 and TRBJ2-5, with 9 bases identical to TRBD1. Germline CDR1 and CDR2: MDHEN and SYDVKM. The CDR3 is 15 residues long. The ends lost 6 bases at V and 4 bases at J; junction bases unmatched: 9. The CDR3 region is CASSLGTGYGETQYF. The CDR3 DNA sequence: TGTGCCAGCAGCCTCGGGACAGGGTATGGAGAGACCCAGTACTTC.

This clonotype was detected a few times. This chain uses TRBV4-1 with TRBJ2-7; TRBD2 matches at 9 bases. The CDR3 loop spans 16 amino acids. The V gene end was trimmed by 0 bases and the J gene end by 2 bases; junction bases not matched to a gene: 5. The germline V gene encodes CDR1 MGHRA and CDR2 YSYEKL. CDR3 amino acids: CASSQDWTSDPYEQYF. CDR3 nucleotides: TGCGCCAGCAGCCAAGATTGGACTAGCGATCCCTACGAGCAGTACTTC.

The V gene is TRBV9, the J gene TRBJ1-2, with no clear D. This CDR3 spans 15 amino acids. The germline V and J ends were trimmed by 3 bases and 4 bases, with 16 bases remaining between them. The germline gives CDR1 SGDLS, CDR2 YYNGEE. For the CDR3, the DNA is TGTGCCAGCAGCGCGGTGGGAGAGAGAGCCTATGGCTACACCTTC. It is translated as CASSAVGERAYGYTF.

This clonotype was counted many times. CDR3 region: CASSRGGGSYGYTF. The CDR3 nucleotides read TGTGCCAGCAGCCGCGGAGGGGGAAGCTATGGCTACACCTTC. V and J are TRBV6-4 and TRBJ1-2, with a weak D call TRBD1 (6 bases). Germline lookup yields CDR1 MRHNA and CDR2 SNTAGT. The CDR3 contains 14 residues. Trimming pared 6 bases from V and 4 bases from J, leaving 15 bases between.

The chain is built from TRBV3-1 and TRBJ2-7, with 9 bases matching TRBD2. With V trimmed by 2 bases and J by 2 bases, 4 bases remained unmatched. The CDR3 is 15 residues long. Germline V CDR1 and CDR2: LGHDT, YNNKEL (reference sequence). CDR3: CASSQRVAGAYEQYF. The DNA for the CDR3 is TGTGCCAGCAGCCAAAGGGTAGCGGGGGCCTACGAGCAGTACTTC.

V and J are TRBV9 and TRBJ2-7; 9 nucleotides align to TRBD2. This CDR3 contains 14 residues. Unmatched junction bases numbered 2, after V lost 4 bases and J lost 0 bases. CDR1 is SGDLS, CDR2 YYNGEE, per germline. DNA of the CDR3: TGTGCCAGCAGCTCTAGCGGGGCCTCCTACGAGCAGTACTTC. Protein: CASSSSGASYEQYF. Together with reference TRBV9 and TRBJ2-7, the CDR3 gives the full variable domain: DSGVTQTPKHLITATGQRVTLRCSPRSGDLSVYWYQQSLDQGLQFLIQYYNGEERAKGNILERFSAQQFPDLHSELNLSSLELGDSALYFCASSSSGASYEQYFGPGTRLTVT.

This clonotype occurred a few times. This rearrangement joins TRBV14 to TRBJ2-2; D may be TRBD1 (5 bases). Germline V gene lookup returns CDR1 SGHDN and CDR2 FVKESK. V was pared by 0 bases and J by 0 bases, with 17 bases between. The CDR3 runs to 19 residues. The DNA of the CDR3 is TGTGCCAGCAGCCAAGATCGAAGGGGCCTTACCGCGAACACCGGGGAGCTGTTTTTT. Amino acids: CASSQDRRGLTANTGELFF.

The table lists this clonotype with a few counts. The rearrangement uses TRBV6-5 and TRBJ1-6; D is perhaps TRBD1 (5 bases). Between the trimmed V and J ends, which lost 0 bases and 9 bases, there was a span of 12 bases. CDR3 size: 15 residues. Germline V gene sequence: CDR1 MNHEY, CDR2 SVGAGI. The CDR3 here is CASSYSSGPVSPLHF. DNA for the CDR3: TGTGCCAGCAGTTACTCGTCAGGGCCTGTTTCACCCCTCCACTTT.

The chain has TRBV6-2 or TRBV6-3 and TRBJ2-7; 7 nucleotides align to TRBD2. CDR1 MNHEY and CDR2 SVGEGT come from the germline V gene. This CDR3 spans 16 amino acids. V lost 5 bases, J lost 7 bases, and 17 bases stayed unmatched. CDR3 in amino acids: CASSPVVIVAGREQYF. The CDR3 coding sequence is TGTGCCAGCAGTCCGGTGGTTATCGTGGCCGGGAGGGAGCAGTACTTC.

This clonotype appeared a few times. The chain employs TRBV7-2 and TRBJ2-5, with TRBD1 identical over 7 bases. Germline lookup yields CDR1 SGHTA and CDR2 FQGNSA. The length of the CDR3 is 15 residues. J lost 5 bases, V lost 5 bases, and 11 bases had no gene match. CDR3 residues: CASSARGFLVETQYF. CDR3 nucleotide sequence: TGTGCCAGCAGCGCCAGGGGGTTCCTGGTCGAGACCCAGTACTTC.

This clonotype was seen a few times. J is TRBJ1-6 and V is TRBV9, with TRBD1 as a possible D gene (6 bases). The V gene's germline CDR1 is SGDLS and CDR2 YYNGEE. V gave up 5 bases and J gave up 9 bases, with 15 bases separating them. The CDR3 spans 14 residues. CDR3 DNA sequence: TGTGCCAGCAGTACGGAGGACAGCCCTTCACCCCTCCACTTT. It translates to CASSTEDSPSPLHF.

This clonotype has ten or more counts. The genes are TRBV20-1 and TRBJ2-7; D could derive from TRBD1 or TRBD2 (5 bases each). The CDR3 sequence is 13 residues long. From germline, CDR1 is DFQATT and CDR2 SNEGSKA (reference sequence). Trimming cost V 3 bases and J 3 bases, with 12 bases left between them. In DNA, the CDR3 is TGCAGTGCTAGGGGCAGGGACGACTACGAGCAGTACTTC. This gives the protein CSARGRDDYEQYF.

This rearrangement joins TRBV6-2 or TRBV6-3 to TRBJ1-5, with D hard to call. This CDR3 is built from 12 residues. V lost 6 bases and J 6 bases, leaving 9 bases between the germline ends. Germline V gene sequence: CDR1 MNHEY, CDR2 SVGEGT. CDR3 region: CASSPPGQPQHF. The DNA for the CDR3 is TGTGCCAGCAGCCCCCCCGGTCAGCCCCAGCATTTT.

This clonotype was counted at least ten times. This chain joins TRBV20-1 and TRBJ1-2; D not certain. Trimming left V 3 bases short and J 1 base short, with 9 bases between. This CDR3 contains 13 residues. Per germline, CDR1 DFQATT and CDR2 SNEGSKA (reference sequence). CDR3 nucleotides: TGCAGTGCTAGTTCGGGGTATAACTATGGCTACACCTTC. Translating gives CSASSGYNYGYTF.

This clonotype was seen many times. This sequence joins TRBV29-1 and TRBJ2-2, with D unresolved. This CDR3 region has 14 residues. CDR1 is SQVTM, CDR2 ANQGSEA, per germline. The ends were cut back, 4 bases at V and 0 bases at J, with 9 bases in the middle. As DNA, the CDR3 is TGCAGCGTTGTAGTTCAGGCGAACACCGGGGAGCTGTTTTTT. Its translation is CSVVVQANTGELFF.

This clonotype was seen a few times. This chain connects TRBV5-1 to TRBJ2-3; D might be TRBD2 (6 bases). Germline values: CDR1 SGHRS, CDR2 YFSETQ. This CDR3 region has 13 residues. V was clipped by 5 bases and J by 4 bases, with 11 bases between them. This chain's CDR3 is CASSSPGADTQYF. CDR3 in DNA: TGCGCCAGCAGTTCCCCGGGGGCAGATACGCAGTATTTT.